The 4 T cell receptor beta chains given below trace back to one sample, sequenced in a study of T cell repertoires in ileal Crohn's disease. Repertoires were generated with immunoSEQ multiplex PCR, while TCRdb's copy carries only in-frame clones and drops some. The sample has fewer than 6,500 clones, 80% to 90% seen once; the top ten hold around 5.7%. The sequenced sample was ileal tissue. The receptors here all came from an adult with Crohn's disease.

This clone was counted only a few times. In DNA, the CDR3 is TGCAGTGCAAAGGGGGTGACTGAAGCTTTCTTT. Translation: CSAKGVTEAFF. This chain uses TRBV20-1 with TRBJ1-1, with D maybe TRBD1 (6 bases). V lost 6 bases to trimming and J lost 5 bases, with 10 bases between them. The germline V gene encodes CDR1 DFQATT and CDR2 SNEGSKA (reference sequence). CDR3 length: 11 residues.

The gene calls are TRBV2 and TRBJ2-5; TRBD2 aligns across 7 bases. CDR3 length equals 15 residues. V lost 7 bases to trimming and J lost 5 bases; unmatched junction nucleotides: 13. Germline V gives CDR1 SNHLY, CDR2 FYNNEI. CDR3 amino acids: CASTNLGGSMETQYF. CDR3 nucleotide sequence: TGTGCCAGCACTAATTTGGGGGGGAGCATGGAGACCCAGTACTTC.

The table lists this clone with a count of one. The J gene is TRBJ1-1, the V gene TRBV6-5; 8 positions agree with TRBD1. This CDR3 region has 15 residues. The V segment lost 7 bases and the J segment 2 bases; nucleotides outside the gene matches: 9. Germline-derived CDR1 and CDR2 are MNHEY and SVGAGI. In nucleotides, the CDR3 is TGTGCCAGCACCCCGGACAGGGCAATAAACACTGAAGCTTTCTTT. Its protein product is CASTPDRAINTEAFF.

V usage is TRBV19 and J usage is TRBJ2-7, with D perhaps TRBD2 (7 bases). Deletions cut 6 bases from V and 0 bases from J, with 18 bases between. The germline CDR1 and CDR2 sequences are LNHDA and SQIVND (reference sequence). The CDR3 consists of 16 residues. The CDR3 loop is CASRRGGGLDSYEQYF. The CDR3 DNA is TGTGCCAGTAGAAGAGGGGGGGGCCTAGACTCCTACGAGCAGTACTTC.